Given below is one TCR beta chain in context. No antigen is known for it. V shed 1 base and J shed 3 bases, with 10 bases lying between them. Germline V gives CDR1 MGHRA, CDR2 YSYEKL. The CDR3 has 14 residues. This sample is part of a study of T cell clonotyping in hematopoietic cell transplantation. Whole-study results and caveats: Recipient TCR diversity dropped after transplant; expanded clonotypes rose from day 30 to 180. At the given depth, recipient repertoires were over 97% de novo clonotypes. No sorting was done, leaving CD4 and CD8 contributions mixed.

Sequencing used immunoSEQ multiplex PCR; TCRdb keeps in-frame clones, though not all of them. This sample carries 15,000 to 20,000 clones, around four fifths of them seen once, and the ten largest clones take over 12%. Sequenced: peripheral blood mononuclear cells. J is TRBJ2-7 and V is TRBV4-1, with no clear D. The sequence was obtained from a man between 60 and 70 years old in good health. Some clones in this sample may be carry-over from other donors' samples. The CDR3 coding sequence is TGCGCCAGCAGCCAAGCTGAGGAGCACTACGAGCAGTACTTC. The encoded protein is CASSQAEEHYEQYF.